The 28 T cell receptor beta chains below all came from one sample that was sequenced in a study of blood T cell repertoires in COVID-19. Produced via immunoSEQ multiplex PCR; TCRdb's table is partial and in-frame only. Of about 200,000 clones in the sample, roughly 85% were seen once. The sequenced material came from peripheral blood. The receptors here all came from a woman between 65 and 79 years old with COVID-19, enrolled during active disease.

CDR3: CASCLVGTAFSYEQYF. CDR3 bases: TGTGCCAGCTGCCTTGTAGGGACTGCCTTCTCCTACGAGCAGTACTTC. The chain recombines TRBV7-2 with TRBJ2-7; D is perhaps TRBD2 (6 bases). This CDR3 contains 16 residues. The germline V gene has CDR1 SGHTA and CDR2 FQGNSA. V was shortened by 8 bases and J by 0 bases, with 20 bases between the two germline ends.

J is TRBJ2-2 and V is TRBV9, with D possibly being TRBD1 (6 bases). The germline V and J ends were trimmed by 2 bases and 2 bases, with 10 bases remaining between them. The germline V gene has CDR1 SGDLS and CDR2 YYNGEE. This CDR3 comprises 15 residues. CDR3 protein: CASSVTGFNTGELFF. DNA of the CDR3: TGTGCCAGCAGCGTGACAGGCTTCAACACCGGGGAGCTGTTTTTT.

V usage is TRBV30 and J usage is TRBJ1-4; D is unclear. Trimming left V 2 bases short and J 8 bases short, with 9 bases between. The germline V gene encodes CDR1 GTSNPN and CDR2 SVGIG (reference sequence). The CDR3 totals 12 residues. CDR3 protein: CAWSLGREKLFF. The DNA of the CDR3 is TGTGCCTGGAGTTTAGGGAGGGAAAAACTGTTTTTT. Complete variable domain (other parts from reference TRBV30 and TRBJ1-4): SQTIHQWPATLVQPVGSPLSLECTVEGTSNPNLYWYRQAAGRGLQLLFYSVGIGQISSEVPQNLSASRPQDRQFILSSKKLLLSDSGFYLCAWSLGREKLFFGSGTQLSVL.

This clone appeared a few times. CDR3: CASSIQGDYGYTF. CDR3 coding DNA: TGTGCCAGTAGTATTCAAGGGGACTATGGCTACACCTTC. This chain connects TRBV19 to TRBJ1-2; possible D gene TRBD1, 5 bases. Looked up from germline, CDR1 is LNHDA and CDR2 is SQIVND (reference sequence). This CDR3 is 13 amino acids long. The V and J ends lost 3 bases and 3 bases respectively, with 8 bases between them.

This chain connects TRBV7-2 to TRBJ1-5; D may be TRBD1 (6 bases). The V end lost 3 bases, the J end lost 1 base, and 7 bases lay between the germline ends. The CDR3 is made up of 14 amino acids. Germline values: CDR1 SGHTA, CDR2 FQGNSA. In DNA, the CDR3 is TGTGCCAGCAGCTTTGACAGGAGCAATCAGCCCCAGCATTTT. Protein product: CASSFDRSNQPQHF.

The chain links TRBV10-3 to TRBJ1-1; D unclear. The CDR3 extends over 16 amino acids. CDR1 and CDR2 from the germline V gene are ENHRY and SYGVKD. The ends were cut back, 0 bases at V and 4 bases at J, with 15 bases in the middle. For the CDR3, the DNA is TGTGCCATCAGTGAGTCCTTGGTGGGCGCGGGCACTGAAGCTTTCTTT. This sequence encodes CAISESLVGAGTEAFF.

This chain links TRBV5-1 with TRBJ2-7; TRBD1 is a possible D gene (6 bases). Trimming stripped 3 bases from V and 2 bases from J, with 12 bases between. From germline, CDR1 is SGHRS and CDR2 YFSETQ. This CDR3 spans 14 amino acids. The chain's CDR3 is CASSYGTNAYEQYF. The CDR3 DNA reads TGCGCCAGCAGCTACGGGACAAATGCCTACGAGCAGTACTTC.

The rearrangement links TRBV5-1 to TRBJ1-5, with TRBD1 as a possible D gene (5 bases). Trimming left V 7 bases short and J 0 bases short, with 8 bases between. The CDR3 is made up of 13 amino acids. Germline CDR1 is SGHRS and CDR2 is YFSETQ. The CDR3 loop reads CASRQNSNQPQHF. The CDR3 region has the DNA TGCGCCAGCCGACAGAATAGCAATCAGCCCCAGCATTTT.

The V call is TRBV19, the J call TRBJ2-7; TRBD1 might be the D (6 bases). Germline-derived CDR1 and CDR2 are LNHDA and SQIVND (reference sequence). With 5 bases removed from V and 0 bases from J, the gap between germline ends came to 14 bases. CDR3 length: 15 residues. The CDR3 DNA sequence: TGTGCCAGTAGTCCACAGGGTACGAGCTCCTACGAGCAGTACTTC. It encodes CASSPQGTSSYEQYF.

This clone was detected only once. This chain connects TRBV2 to TRBJ1-6; D is uncertain. CDR3 length: 14 residues. Trimming took off 4 bases at V and 7 bases at J, with 11 bases between the two ends. Germline CDR1 and CDR2: SNHLY and FYNNEI. The CDR3 DNA sequence: TGTGCCAGCAGTGTAACCGGGAGAAATTCACCCCTCCACTTT. It is translated as CASSVTGRNSPLHF.

This sequence joins TRBV19 and TRBJ2-5, with 9 bases aligning to TRBD1. The trim removed 9 bases at V and 4 bases at J, leaving 9 bases unmatched. The CDR3 contains 14 residues. Germline assignment: CDR1 LNHDA and CDR2 SQIVND (reference sequence). The CDR3 region has the DNA TGTGCCAGCTCCGACAGGGGGTTTGTAGAGACCCAGTACTTC. Protein sequence: CASSDRGFVETQYF.

J is TRBJ2-1 and V is TRBV7-9; 12 bases map to TRBD2. Trimming took 2 bases from V and 1 from J; bases not matched to a gene: 9. The CDR3 has 19 amino acids. CDR1 is SEHNR and CDR2 is FQNEAQ in the germline V gene (reference sequence). The CDR3 sequence is CASSLKGLAGLWSYNEQFF. CDR3 sequence (DNA): TGTGCCAGCAGCTTAAAAGGACTAGCGGGATTGTGGTCCTACAATGAGCAGTTCTTC.

The chain couples TRBV6-5 to TRBJ2-7; 9 nucleotides match TRBD1. This CDR3 has 14 amino acids. J was trimmed by 3 bases and V by 5 bases; bases with no gene match: 5. The germline V gene has CDR1 MNHEY and CDR2 SVGAGI. The CDR3 loop reads CASSTGQGDYEQYF. CDR3 DNA sequence: TGTGCCAGCAGTACGGGACAGGGTGACTACGAGCAGTACTTC.

This CDR3 is CASSPRTGVGEQFF. DNA for the CDR3: TGTGCCAGCAGCCCCCGGACAGGGGTCGGGGAGCAGTTCTTC. This rearrangement joins TRBV11-3 to TRBJ2-1, with 9 bases lining up with TRBD1. Losses at the gene ends were 5 bases for V and 10 bases for J; bases not matched to a gene: 9. CDR1 and CDR2 (germline): SGHNT, YENEEA. This CDR3 region has 14 residues. Based on the CDR3 plus reference TRBV11-3 and TRBJ2-1, the full variable domain is EAGVVQSPRYKIIEKKQPVAFWCNPISGHNTLYWYLQNLGQGPELLIRYENEEAVDDSQLPKDRFSAERLKGVDSTLKIQPAELGDSAVYLCASSPRTGVGEQFFGPGTRLTVL.

The V and J genes are TRBV5-4 and TRBJ1-4, with D possibly TRBD1 on 6 matching bases. CDR3 length: 14 amino acids. The germline gives CDR1 SGHNT, CDR2 YYREEE (reference sequence). Deletions cut 2 bases from V and 5 bases from J, with 10 bases between. CDR3 sequence: CASSFGTGNEKLFF. The CDR3 DNA reads TGTGCCAGCAGCTTTGGAACAGGGAATGAAAAACTGTTTTTT.

In regard to this clone: Because the CDR3's place on the DNA is in doubt, the DNA is left out and the CDR3 is given as listed by TCRdb. This sequence joins TRBV23-1 and TRBJ1-5; the table's D call of TRBD1 was not tested on the DNA. TRBV23-1 is an open reading frame, and its role is uncertain. The CDR3 is 16 residues long, ends included. The CDR3 is CASRQGQYFCDQPQHF.

The genes are TRBV30 and TRBJ1-1, with D hard to call. The CDR3 extends over 12 amino acids. V lost 2 bases to trimming and J lost 6 bases, with 10 bases between them. The germline gives CDR1 GTSNPN, CDR2 SVGIG (reference sequence). The CDR3 loop reads CAWSPGVAEAFF. CDR3 in DNA: TGTGCCTGGAGTCCCGGGGTGGCTGAAGCTTTCTTT.

The rearrangement links TRBV4-2 to TRBJ2-1; 10 bases align to TRBD2. After removal of 1 base from V and 4 bases from J, the junction contained 1 base not matched to a gene. The CDR3 spans 15 residues. Germline CDR1 LGHNA, CDR2 YNFKEQ. The CDR3 spells CASSQGTSGYNEQFF. In DNA form, the CDR3 reads TGTGCCAGCAGCCAAGGGACTAGCGGATACAATGAGCAGTTCTTC.

The chain is built from TRBV7-2 and TRBJ2-5; possibly TRBD2 for D (5 bases). Germline loops: CDR1 SGHTA, CDR2 FQGNSA. The V and J ends lost 5 bases and 2 bases respectively, with 9 bases between them. CDR3 length: 13 residues. For the CDR3, the DNA is TGTGCCAGCAGCCGCCGGACTCAAGAGACCCAGTACTTC. Translation: CASSRRTQETQYF.

This rearrangement joins TRBV11-2 to TRBJ2-2; 11 bases map to TRBD2. Germline V CDR1 and CDR2: SGHAT, FQNNGV. This CDR3 spans 17 amino acids. J gave up 1 base and V 4 bases, and 5 bases lay outside the gene matches. The CDR3 nucleotides are TGTGCCAGCAGCTGGAGACTAGCGGGAAAGAACACCGGGGAGCTGTTTTTT. Translated, it gives CASSWRLAGKNTGELFF.

The rearrangement joins TRBV19 to TRBJ1-2; D gene uncertain. Looked up from germline, CDR1 is LNHDA and CDR2 is SQIVND (reference sequence). This CDR3 region has 13 residues. The V and J ends lost 0 bases and 3 bases respectively, with 5 bases between them. The CDR3 here is CASSIDRYYGYTF. In DNA, the CDR3 is TGTGCCAGTAGTATAGATCGTTACTATGGCTACACCTTC.

The V gene is TRBV19, the J gene TRBJ2-7; 9 bases fit TRBD2. CDR1 is LNHDA, CDR2 SQIVND, per germline (reference sequence). J lost 0 bases, V lost 3 bases, and 6 bases had no gene match. The CDR3 is 16 amino acids. DNA of the CDR3: TGTGCCAGTAGTATTGTAGCGGGAGTTACCTCCTACGAGCAGTACTTC. Translation: CASSIVAGVTSYEQYF.

This rearrangement joins TRBV6-1 to TRBJ1-6; 8 bases map to TRBD1. Germline trimming cut 2 bases from V and 10 bases from J; bases unmatched to any gene: 10. CDR3 size: 16 residues. Germline loops: CDR1 MNHNS, CDR2 SASEGT. CDR3 loop: CASSESETGVGSPLHF. CDR3 DNA sequence: TGTGCCAGCAGTGAATCGGAGACAGGGGTTGGATCACCCCTCCACTTT.

The DNA for the CDR3 is TGTGCCAGCAGCCGGGACAGGGGGGACCACTACGAGCAGTACTTC. It codes for CASSRDRGDHYEQYF. The chain carries TRBV11-1 and TRBJ2-7; 11 nucleotides match TRBD1. The germline gives CDR1 SGHAT, CDR2 FQDESV (reference sequence). The V gene end was trimmed by 5 bases and the J gene end by 3 bases; junction bases not matched to a gene: 6. The CDR3 consists of 15 residues.

The CDR3 region is CASSYQLMAVATNEKLFF. CDR3 nucleotides: TGTGCCAGCAGTTACCAACTAATGGCGGTTGCAACTAATGAAAAACTGTTTTTT. The chain carries TRBV6-2 or TRBV6-3 and TRBJ1-4, with no clear D. Deletions cut 2 bases from V and 0 bases from J, with 16 bases between. Germline V lookup: CDR1 MNHEY, CDR2 SVGEGT. The CDR3 extends over 18 amino acids.

The rearrangement joins TRBV9 to TRBJ1-1; 8 bases agree with TRBD1. The CDR3 length is 14 residues. V was clipped by 4 bases and J by 5 bases; unmatched bases: 7. Germline-derived CDR1 and CDR2 are SGDLS and YYNGEE. In DNA, the CDR3 is TGTGCCAGCAGCTTCACAGGGGGAGGAACTGAAGCTTTCTTT. Encoded protein: CASSFTGGGTEAFF.

V usage is TRBV7-3 and J usage is TRBJ2-1; 11 bases agree with TRBD2. Germline V gene sequence: CDR1 SGHTA, CDR2 FQGTGA. V shed 5 bases and J 3 bases; nucleotides not matched to a gene: 12. This CDR3 has 18 residues. CDR3 nucleotide sequence: TGTGCCAGCAGCGGATTAGCGGGGGGGCCAGTGGGCTACAATGAGCAGTTCTTC. Translation gives CASSGLAGGPVGYNEQFF.

The V call is TRBV4-3, the J call TRBJ1-6; TRBD1 aligns across 10 bases. CDR1 and CDR2 from the germline V gene are LGHNA and YSLEER. This CDR3 is built from 16 residues. Trimming cost V 3 bases and J 10 bases; bases outside gene matches: 9. The CDR3 DNA reads TGCGCCAGCAGCCACTCTCCCGGGACAGGGGACTCACCCCTCCACTTT. It translates to CASSHSPGTGDSPLHF.